The entry below describes one T cell receptor (beta chain). Method: immunoSEQ multiplex PCR; TCRdb's copy keeps in-frame clones and lacks some. This sample has fewer than 12,000 clones, with roughly four fifths found just once. The data belong to a study of pediatric ulcerative colitis. The germline CDR1 and CDR2 sequences are DFQATT and SNEGSKA (reference sequence). The CDR3 totals 10 residues. Deletions cut 4 bases from V and 1 base from J, with 1 base between. The rectum was sampled with one to two pinch biopsies at colonoscopy. This clonotype was sampled from a girl aged 5-17 years who was a control in a study of pediatric ulcerative colitis. Sequencing was carried out using gut tissue. This chain connects TRBV20-1 to TRBJ1-1; D ambiguous. CDR3 DNA: TGCAGTGCTAAGAACACTGAAGCTTTCTTT. Translation gives CSAKNTEAFF.